This T cell receptor beta chain was obtained from a study of beta chain features in type 1 diabetes (dated by TCRdb to the late 2010s). For context, the study as a whole: Mean age, gender distribution, total cell number and subset yield were not different between patients and healthy donors. A total of some 110 million sorted cells were examined across all samples, and the number of cells per subset was strongly correlated with RNA yield. Whereas all 30 or so donors provided naive and central memory subsets, regulatory and stem cell-like memory subsets were isolated from just 8 patients and roughly 8 healthy donors. The study compared the TCRB repertoires of sorted circulating CD4+ T cell subsets in recently diagnosed type 1 diabetes patients with those in matched healthy donors. Study-wide findings and limitations: Only small numbers of individuals were included in the HLA sub-analyses, which left unresolved whether HLA type had any influence on TCRB rearrangement. PCR may preferentially amplify shorter templates, but because patient and control samples were amplified and corrected together, any resulting skew would affect both groups equally. Sequencing cDNA rather than genomic DNA could over-represent highly expressing activated cells, although activation and CD3 levels did not differ between groups. Fewer insertions and more nucleotide deletions at VDJ recombination sites were observed in patients with type 1 diabetes, implying thymic rearrangement abnormalities. In all four CD4+ subsets, TCRB CDR3 length was moderately but significantly shorter in type 1 diabetes patients. Naive, central memory and regulatory TCRB repertoires appeared to be more similar among patients than among healthy donors.

About this clone itself: Which antigen it targets is not known. Qualities for individual bases were not recorded, and no much larger clone is one base off.

From each donor, a single peripheral blood sample of about 116 mL on average was drawn into heparinised tubes. Naive, central memory, regulatory and stem cell-like memory CD4+ T cells were sorted on a BD FACSAria II using a panel including CD45RO, CCR7, CD25, CD127, CD95 and CD27. Every sorted population had a purity above 98%. PBMCs were isolated immediately by Lymphoprep density gradient centrifugation and stained directly without culture. So that batch effects would be minimized, each experiment stained and sorted samples in pairs, pairing one healthy donor with one patient. The CDR3, from cysteine to phenylalanine, totals 15 residues. This entry keeps only the CDR3 DNA: 45 bases, framed from base 1. The entire isolated RNA was reverse transcribed using the High Capacity cDNA Reverse Transcription Kit, and thus expressed TCRB transcripts were sequenced. Deep immunoSEQ sequencing was applied to naive, central memory and regulatory T cell samples, giving an average of approximately 4 million total reads per sample. Sorted cells were lysed in RLT buffer, and RNA was extracted using DNase-treated RNeasy Micro or Mini kits according to cell number. Each cell subset was processed on its own to prevent cross-contamination, while patient and healthy donor samples were processed together. Using the immunoSEQ multiplex PCR, TCRB sequences were amplified from cDNA into 87-bp fragments spanning the CDR3 region. Sequencing of the amplicons was performed on the Illumina HiSeq platform. The paper's data handling went like this. PCR bias was computationally corrected using synthetic template baselines, reads within Hamming distance 2 were collapsed, and singletons that could not be merged were discarded. By aligning reads against IMGT, V, D and J genes, CDR3 length, and insertions or deletions at six rearrangement sites were assigned. Within each subset, clonotype counts were normalized to sorted cell number, and only after that were true diversity and Gini coefficients computed with the tcR R package. The overlap coefficient, calculated on TCRB nucleotide sequences, was used to quantify repertoire sharing. As a proxy for the pre-selection repertoire, out-of-frame TCRB sequences from naive cells were analyzed. In its TCRdb copy, this immuneACCESS table keeps in-frame sequences only and misses some clones. Where compared with another copy, unresolved V genes explain less than half of these, and the others have no known cause. The D gene and trimming were derived from the DNA, and the V and J assignments and clone size from that table. This sample gives about 360,000 clones in total; around 13% of them show up just once. 0.0095% to 0.011% of the sample lies in the top ten.

The TCR originated in a young woman with type 1 diabetes. Specimen: naive CD4+ T cells from blood. This specimen's cell subset or site label, interpreted: true naive CD4+ T cells. The chain was built from TRBV21-1 and TRBJ2-7; the D segment call TRBD1 is taken from the table without a DNA check. TRBV21-1 has pseudogene status. DNA sequence: TGTGCCGTAGCCCGGGACAGGGTCGGTGGTTACGAGCAGTACTTC. Translated, it reads CAVARDRVGGYEQYF.